This T cell receptor (beta chain) was documented in a study of PD-L1 blockade in urothelial cancer. The wider study: Prior chemotherapy ranged from 0 to 3 regimens per patient. Each blood sample yielded a median of 141,255 T cells.

CDR1 and CDR2 (germline): MGHRA, YSYEKL. V was pared by 10 bases and J by 5 bases, with 15 bases of the junction left unmatched. This CDR3 comprises 16 residues. Spiking of synthetic TCR analog templates was performed in each PCR. The table came from immunoSEQ multiplex PCR; TCRdb's copy has only in-frame clones and leaves some out. The data contain tens of thousands of clones, roughly 82% of them seen just once; the ten biggest clones take up 6% to 7%. Time point noted: pretreatment peripheral blood. All patients handed over anywhere from 1 to 8 samples, pretreatment and on-treatment. The sample here was PBMCs, taken around atezolizumab (anti-PD-L1) treatment. V usage is TRBV4-1 and J usage is TRBJ2-1; TRBD2 aligns across 9 bases. The TCR comes from a man aged 55-75 years with urothelial cancer. DNA of the CDR3: TGCGCCACCAGACCCGAGGCTAGCGGGGATAACAATGAGCAGTTCTTC. Translated, it gives CATRPEASGDNNEQFF.